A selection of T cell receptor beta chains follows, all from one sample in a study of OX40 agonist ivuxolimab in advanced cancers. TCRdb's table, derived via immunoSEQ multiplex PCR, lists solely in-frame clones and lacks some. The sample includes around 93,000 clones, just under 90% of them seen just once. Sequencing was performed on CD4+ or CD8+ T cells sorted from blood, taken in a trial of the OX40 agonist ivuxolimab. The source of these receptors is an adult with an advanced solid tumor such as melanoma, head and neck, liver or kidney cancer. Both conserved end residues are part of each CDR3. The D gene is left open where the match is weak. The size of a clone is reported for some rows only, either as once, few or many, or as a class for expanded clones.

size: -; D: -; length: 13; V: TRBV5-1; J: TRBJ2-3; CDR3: CASRPWGTDTQYF; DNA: TGCGCCAGCAGGCCTTGGGGGACAGATACGCAGTATTTT
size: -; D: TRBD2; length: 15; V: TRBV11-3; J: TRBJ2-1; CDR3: CASSLYSGNYNEQFF; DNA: TGTGCCAGCAGCTTATATAGCGGGAACTACAATGAGCAGTTCTTC
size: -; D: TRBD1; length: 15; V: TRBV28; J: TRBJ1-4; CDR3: CASSPPGTGVPKLFF; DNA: TGTGCCAGCAGTCCTCCGGGGACAGGGGTCCCCAAACTGTTTTTT
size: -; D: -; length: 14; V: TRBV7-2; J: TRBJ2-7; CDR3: CASSLGPSRYEQYF; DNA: TGTGCCAGCAGCTTAGGCCCCTCGCGGTACGAGCAGTACTTC
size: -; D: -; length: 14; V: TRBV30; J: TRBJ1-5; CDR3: CAWKTGPGGQPQHF; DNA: TGTGCCTGGAAAACCGGTCCTGGCGGTCAGCCCCAGCATTTT
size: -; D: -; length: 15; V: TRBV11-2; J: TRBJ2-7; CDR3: CASSLVAGDSYEQYF; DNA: TGTGCCAGCAGCTTAGTGGCAGGGGACTCCTACGAGCAGTACTTC
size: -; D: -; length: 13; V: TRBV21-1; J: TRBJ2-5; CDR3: CASSKDGKETQYF; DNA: TGTGCCAGCAGCAAAGACGGGAAAGAGACCCAGTACTTC
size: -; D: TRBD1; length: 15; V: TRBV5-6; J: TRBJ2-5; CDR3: CASSLGTAVGETQYF; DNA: TGTGCCAGCAGCTTAGGGACAGCGGTCGGGGAGACCCAGTACTTC
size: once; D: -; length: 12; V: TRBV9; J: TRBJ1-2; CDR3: CASSVDGYGYTF; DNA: TGTGCCAGCAGCGTAGATGGATATGGCTACACCTTC
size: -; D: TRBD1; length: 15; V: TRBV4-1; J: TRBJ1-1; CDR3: CASSQGDRGNTEAFF; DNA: TGCGCCAGCAGCCAGGGGGACAGGGGGAACACTGAAGCTTTCTTT
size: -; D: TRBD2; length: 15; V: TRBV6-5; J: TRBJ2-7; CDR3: CASSPPGLETHEQYF; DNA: TGTGCCAGCAGTCCTCCGGGACTAGAAACCCACGAGCAGTACTTC
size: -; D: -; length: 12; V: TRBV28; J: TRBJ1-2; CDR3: CASSSTNYGYTF; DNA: TGTGCCAGCAGTTCTACGAACTATGGCTACACCTTC
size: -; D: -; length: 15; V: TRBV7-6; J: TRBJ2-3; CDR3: CASSPSGLGTDTQYF; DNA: TGTGCCAGCAGCCCTTCCGGTCTGGGCACAGATACGCAGTATTTT
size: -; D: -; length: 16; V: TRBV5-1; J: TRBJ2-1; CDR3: CASSLPGTAESDEQFF; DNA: TGCGCCAGCAGCTTACCCGGGACGGCCGAGAGTGATGAGCAGTTCTTC
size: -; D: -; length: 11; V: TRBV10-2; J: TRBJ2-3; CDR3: CASGLTDTQYF; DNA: TGCGCCAGCGGCCTCACAGATACGCAGTATTTT
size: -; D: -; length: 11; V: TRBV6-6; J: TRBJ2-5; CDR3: CAAAGRDTQYF; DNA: TGTGCCGCGGCTGGCCGGGACACGCAGTACTTC
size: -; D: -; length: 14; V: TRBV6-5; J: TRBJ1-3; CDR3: CASSYSTAGNTIYF; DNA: TGTGCCAGCAGTTACTCTACCGCTGGAAACACCATATATTTT
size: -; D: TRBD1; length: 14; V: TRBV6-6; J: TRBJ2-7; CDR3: CASSAVGQVGEQYF; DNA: TGTGCCAGCAGTGCCGTCGGACAGGTGGGCGAGCAGTACTTC
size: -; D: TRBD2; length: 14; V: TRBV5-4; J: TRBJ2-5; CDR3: CASSLVAGAETQYF; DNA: TGTGCCAGCAGCTTGGTAGCGGGAGCAGAGACCCAGTACTTC
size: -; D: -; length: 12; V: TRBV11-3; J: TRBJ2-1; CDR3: CASSQRNNEQFF; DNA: TGTGCCAGCAGCCAAAGGAACAATGAGCAGTTCTTC
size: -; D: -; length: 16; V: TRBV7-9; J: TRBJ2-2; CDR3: CASSLGVAGAPGELFF; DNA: TGTGCCAGCAGCTTAGGGGTCGCAGGGGCGCCCGGGGAGCTGTTTTTT
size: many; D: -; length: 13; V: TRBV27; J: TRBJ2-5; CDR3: CASSSRTSRSAYF; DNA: TGTGCCAGCAGTTCTCGGACTTCTAGGAGTGCCTACTTC
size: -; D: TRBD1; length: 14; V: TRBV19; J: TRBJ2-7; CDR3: CASSIRQGSYEQYF; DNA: TGTGCCAGTAGTATAAGACAGGGGAGCTACGAGCAGTACTTC
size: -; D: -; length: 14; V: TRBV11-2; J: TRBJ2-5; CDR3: CASSLGVVRETQYF; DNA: TGTGCCAGCAGCTTAGGTGTGGTGAGAGAGACCCAGTACTTC
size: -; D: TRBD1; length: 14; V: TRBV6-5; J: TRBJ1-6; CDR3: CASRTEGARNNLHF; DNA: TGTGCCAGCAGAACCGAGGGGGCGCGGAATAACCTCCACTTT
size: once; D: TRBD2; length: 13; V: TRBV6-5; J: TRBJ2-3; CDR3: CASRELAGETQYF; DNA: TGTGCCAGCAGGGAATTAGCGGGAGAGACGCAGTATTTT
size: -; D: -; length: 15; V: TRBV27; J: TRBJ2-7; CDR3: CASSFSGGYSYEQYF; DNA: TGTGCCAGCAGTTTCTCTGGAGGGTACTCCTACGAGCAGTACTTC
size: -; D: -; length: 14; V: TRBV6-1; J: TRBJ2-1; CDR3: CASSPREGEAEQFF; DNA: TGTGCCAGCAGCCCCCGCGAGGGCGAGGCTGAGCAGTTCTTC
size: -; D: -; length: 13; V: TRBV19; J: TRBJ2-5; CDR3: CATSQGIGETQYF; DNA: TGTGCCACCTCCCAGGGGATAGGAGAGACCCAGTACTTC
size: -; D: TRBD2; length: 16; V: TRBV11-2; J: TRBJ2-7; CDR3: CASSLYTSGGAREQYF; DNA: TGTGCCAGCAGCCTATACACTAGCGGGGGGGCTCGGGAGCAGTACTTC
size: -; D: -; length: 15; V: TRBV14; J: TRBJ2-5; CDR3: CASSLRSFGGETQYF; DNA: TGTGCCAGCAGCTTGAGGTCCTTCGGAGGGGAGACCCAGTACTTC
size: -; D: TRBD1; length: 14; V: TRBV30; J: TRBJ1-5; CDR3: CAWSGDSSNQPQHF; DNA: TGTGCCTGGAGTGGGGACAGTAGCAATCAGCCCCAGCATTTT
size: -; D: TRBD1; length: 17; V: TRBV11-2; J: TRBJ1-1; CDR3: CASSSSGLTGRNTEAFF; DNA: TGTGCCAGCAGCTCCTCAGGACTGACAGGGCGGAACACTGAAGCTTTCTTT
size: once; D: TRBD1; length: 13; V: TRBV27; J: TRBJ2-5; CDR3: CASSQDRGETQYF; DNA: TGTGCCAGCAGTCAGGACAGGGGTGAGACCCAGTACTTC
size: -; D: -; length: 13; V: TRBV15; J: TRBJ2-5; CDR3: CATGLHPGETQYF; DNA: TGTGCCACCGGACTCCACCCTGGGGAGACCCAGTACTTC
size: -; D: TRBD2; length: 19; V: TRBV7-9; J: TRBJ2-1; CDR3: CASSSLIAGGRLSYNEQFF; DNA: TGTGCCAGCAGCTCTCTAATAGCGGGGGGTAGATTGTCCTACAATGAGCAGTTCTTC
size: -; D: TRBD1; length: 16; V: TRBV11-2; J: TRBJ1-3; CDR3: CASSTGQGAPGNTIYF; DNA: TGTGCCAGCAGCACGGGACAGGGGGCGCCTGGAAACACCATATATTTT
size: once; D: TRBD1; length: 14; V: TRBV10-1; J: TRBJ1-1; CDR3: CASRGQGKNTEAFF; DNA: TGCGCCAGCAGAGGACAGGGGAAGAACACTGAAGCTTTCTTT
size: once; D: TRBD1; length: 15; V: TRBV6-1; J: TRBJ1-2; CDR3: CASSEDRGRLFDYTF; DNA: TGTGCCAGCAGTGAGGACAGGGGGCGCCTTTTTGACTACACCTTC
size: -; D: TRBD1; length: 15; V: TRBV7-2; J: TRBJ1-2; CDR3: CASSPWTGSTYGYTF; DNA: TGTGCCAGCAGCCCGTGGACAGGGAGTACCTATGGCTACACCTTC
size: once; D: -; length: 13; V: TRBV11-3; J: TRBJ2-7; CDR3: CASSLGGPSEQYF; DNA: TGTGCCAGCAGCTTAGGTGGGCCCAGCGAGCAGTACTTC
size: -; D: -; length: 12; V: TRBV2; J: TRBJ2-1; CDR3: CASREPVAEQFF; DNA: TGTGCCAGCAGGGAACCGGTGGCTGAGCAGTTCTTC
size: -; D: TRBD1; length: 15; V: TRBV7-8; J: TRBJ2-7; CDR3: CASSLSPGTGYEQYF; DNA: TGTGCCAGCAGCTTGAGCCCCGGGACAGGCTACGAGCAGTACTTC
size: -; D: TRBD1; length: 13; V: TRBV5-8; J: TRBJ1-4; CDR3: CASSFTGDEKLFF; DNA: TGTGCCAGCAGCTTTACAGGGGACGAAAAACTGTTTTTT
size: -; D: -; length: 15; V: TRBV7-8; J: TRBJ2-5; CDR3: CASLRNGGLGETQYF; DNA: TGTGCCAGCCTTAGAAACGGGGGGCTTGGAGAGACCCAGTACTTC
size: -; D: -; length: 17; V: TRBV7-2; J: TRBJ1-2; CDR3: CASSLRGGLPGGYGYTF; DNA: TGTGCCAGCAGCTTAAGAGGCGGGCTTCCAGGAGGCTATGGCTACACCTTC
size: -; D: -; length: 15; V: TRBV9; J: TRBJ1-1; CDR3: CASSVDPGPNTEAFF; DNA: TGTGCCAGCAGCGTAGATCCGGGGCCGAACACTGAAGCTTTCTTT